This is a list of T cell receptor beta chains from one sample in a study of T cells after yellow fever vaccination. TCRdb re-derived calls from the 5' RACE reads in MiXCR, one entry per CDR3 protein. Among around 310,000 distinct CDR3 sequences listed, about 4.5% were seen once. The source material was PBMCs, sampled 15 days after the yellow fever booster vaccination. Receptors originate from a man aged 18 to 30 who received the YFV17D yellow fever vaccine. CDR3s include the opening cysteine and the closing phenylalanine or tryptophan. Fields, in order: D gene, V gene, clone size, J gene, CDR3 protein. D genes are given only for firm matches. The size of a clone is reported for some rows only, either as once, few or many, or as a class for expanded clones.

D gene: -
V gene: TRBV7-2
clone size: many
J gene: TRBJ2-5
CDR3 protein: CASSLVHREETQYF

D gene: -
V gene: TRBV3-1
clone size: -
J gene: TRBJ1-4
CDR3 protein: CASSQRTNEKLFF

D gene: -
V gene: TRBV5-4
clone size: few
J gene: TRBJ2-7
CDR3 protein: CASRKDLTLYEQYF

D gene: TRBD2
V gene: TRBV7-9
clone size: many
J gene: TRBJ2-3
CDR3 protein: CASSLVAGDPDTQYF

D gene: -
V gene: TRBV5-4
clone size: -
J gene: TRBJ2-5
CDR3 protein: CASRPDTFTETQYF

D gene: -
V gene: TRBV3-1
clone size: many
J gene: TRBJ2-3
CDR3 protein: CASSQGLHHPGKDTQYF

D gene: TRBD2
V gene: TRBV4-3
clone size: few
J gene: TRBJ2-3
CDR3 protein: CASSQGPSGGPDTQYF

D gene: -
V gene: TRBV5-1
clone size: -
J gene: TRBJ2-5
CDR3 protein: CASSDLYQETQYF

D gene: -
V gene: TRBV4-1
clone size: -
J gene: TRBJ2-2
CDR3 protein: CASSQDYRATGELFF

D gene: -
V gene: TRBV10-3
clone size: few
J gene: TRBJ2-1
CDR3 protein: CAISESGRGMSYNEQFF

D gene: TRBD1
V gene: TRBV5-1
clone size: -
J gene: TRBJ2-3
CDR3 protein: CASSTTTGGGGDTQYF

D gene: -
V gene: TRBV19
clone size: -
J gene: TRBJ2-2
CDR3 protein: CASSGLPGELFF

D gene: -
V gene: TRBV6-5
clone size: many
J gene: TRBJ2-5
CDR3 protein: CASSPSNAETQYF

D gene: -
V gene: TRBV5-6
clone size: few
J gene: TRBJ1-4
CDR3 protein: CASSPGIGATNEKLFF

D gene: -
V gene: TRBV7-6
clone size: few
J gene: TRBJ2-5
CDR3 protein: CASSSDQETQYF

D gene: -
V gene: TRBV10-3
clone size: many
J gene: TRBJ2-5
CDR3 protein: CAISRQGPQETQYF

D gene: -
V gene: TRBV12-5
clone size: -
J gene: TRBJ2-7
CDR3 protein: CASGLVTGSTYEQYF

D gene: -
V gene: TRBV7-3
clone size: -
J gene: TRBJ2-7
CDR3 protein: CASSLGERGYEQYF

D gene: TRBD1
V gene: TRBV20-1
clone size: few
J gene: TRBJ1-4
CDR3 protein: CSANSAGQGNEKLFF

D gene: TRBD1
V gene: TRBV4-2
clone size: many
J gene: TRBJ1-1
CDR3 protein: CASSPRTGDKAEAFF

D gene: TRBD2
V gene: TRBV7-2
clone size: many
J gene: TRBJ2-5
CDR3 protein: CASSLSGGPQETQYF

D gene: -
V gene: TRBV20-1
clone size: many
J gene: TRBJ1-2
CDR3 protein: CSAREGLEGWNDGYTF

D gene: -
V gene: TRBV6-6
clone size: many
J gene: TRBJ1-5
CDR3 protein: CASSSGTTSNQPQHF

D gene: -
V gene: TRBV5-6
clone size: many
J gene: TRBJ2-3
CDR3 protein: CASSFTFVGPTVGDTQYF

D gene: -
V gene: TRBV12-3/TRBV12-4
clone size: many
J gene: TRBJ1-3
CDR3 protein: CASSLTWARALSGNTIYF

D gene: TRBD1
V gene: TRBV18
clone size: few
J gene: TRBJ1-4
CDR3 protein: CASSPETGVRKLFF

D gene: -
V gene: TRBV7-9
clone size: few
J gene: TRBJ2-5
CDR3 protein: CASSLSITGWDETQYF

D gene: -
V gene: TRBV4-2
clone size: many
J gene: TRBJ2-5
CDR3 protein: CASSQEQGPQETQYF

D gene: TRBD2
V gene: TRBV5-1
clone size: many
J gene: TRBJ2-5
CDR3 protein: CASSPGTSGGPAVTQYF

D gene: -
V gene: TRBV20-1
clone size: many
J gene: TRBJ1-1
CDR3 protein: CSPRGGNTEAFF

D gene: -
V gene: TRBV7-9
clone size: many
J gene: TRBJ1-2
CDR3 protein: CASTRTDLDYGYTF

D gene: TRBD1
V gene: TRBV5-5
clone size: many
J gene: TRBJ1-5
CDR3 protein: CASSFIQGDQPQHF

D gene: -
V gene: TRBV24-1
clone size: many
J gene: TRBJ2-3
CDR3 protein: CATSDKLDTQYF

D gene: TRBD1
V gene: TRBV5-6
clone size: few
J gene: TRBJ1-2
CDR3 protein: CASSGGTGGYTF

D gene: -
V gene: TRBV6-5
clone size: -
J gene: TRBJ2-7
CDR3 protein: CASSYALPTYEQYF

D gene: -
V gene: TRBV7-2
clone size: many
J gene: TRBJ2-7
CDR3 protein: CASAWQGGTYEQYF

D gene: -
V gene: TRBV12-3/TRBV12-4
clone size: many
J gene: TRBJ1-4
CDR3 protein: CASSLSVAGTEKLFF

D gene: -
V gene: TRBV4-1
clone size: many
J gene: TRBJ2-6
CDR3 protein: CATAGVGANVLTF

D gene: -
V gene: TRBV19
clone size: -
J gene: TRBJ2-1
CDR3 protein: CASSTRQPRGFNEQFF

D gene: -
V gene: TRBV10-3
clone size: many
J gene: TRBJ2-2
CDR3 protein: CAITRPNTGELFF

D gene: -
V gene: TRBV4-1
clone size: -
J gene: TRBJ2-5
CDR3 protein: CASSLTGKETQYF

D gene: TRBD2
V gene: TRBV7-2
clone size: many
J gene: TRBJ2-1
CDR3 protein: CASSRLAGGPNEQFF

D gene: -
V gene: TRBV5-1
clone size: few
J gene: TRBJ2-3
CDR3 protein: CASSQRPFGGTDTQYF

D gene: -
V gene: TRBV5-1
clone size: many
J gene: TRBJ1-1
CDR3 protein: CASSLDSRGSAFF

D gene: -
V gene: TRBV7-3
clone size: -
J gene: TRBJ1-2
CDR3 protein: CASSNGGFGYGYTF